The present entry profiles one TCR beta chain with its context. Its specificity is unknown. Sequencing ends 3 residues short of the CDR3 end; the germline J gene provides the rest. CD4+CD25+CD127- Tregs, CD4+CD25- non-Tregs, CD4 and CD8 cells were sorted. The data were produced by immunoSEQ multiplex PCR, yet TCRdb's version contains in-frame clones alone and is incomplete. This repertoire includes tens of thousands of clones. These data come from a study of Tregs in tolerant kidney transplant recipients. Findings and caveats of the study: Findings come from small patient numbers and require larger validation. Antigen-driven expansion was suggested because donor-specific Tregs expanded more than all Tregs in tolerant patients.

The germline V gene encodes CDR1 DFQATT and CDR2 SNEGSKA (reference sequence). This CDR3 is 15 amino acids long. The V gene end was trimmed by 3 bases and the J gene end by 2 bases; junction bases not matched to a gene: 9. This sequence originates from a human donor who received a combined kidney and bone marrow transplant. Sequencing used CD4+ T cells from blood, obtained before the transplant. The V call is TRBV20-1, the J call TRBJ2-7; 8 nucleotides line up with TRBD2. Incomplete CDR3 DNA: TGCAGTGCTAGCAGTCCGGATAGCGGGGCCTACGAG. It translates to CSASSPDSGAYE. The entire CDR3 is CSASSPDSGAYEQYF.